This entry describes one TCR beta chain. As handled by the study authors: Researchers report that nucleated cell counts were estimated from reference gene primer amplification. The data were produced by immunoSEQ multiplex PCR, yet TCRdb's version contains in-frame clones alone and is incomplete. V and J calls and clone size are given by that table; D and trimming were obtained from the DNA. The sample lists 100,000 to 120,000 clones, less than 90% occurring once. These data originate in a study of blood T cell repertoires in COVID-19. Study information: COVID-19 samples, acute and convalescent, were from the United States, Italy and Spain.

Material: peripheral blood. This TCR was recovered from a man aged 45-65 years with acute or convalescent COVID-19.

The CDR3 sequence is CASSLALLAGGKTGELFF. The CDR3 region has the DNA TGTGCCAGCAGCTTGGCATTACTAGCGGGGGGAAAAACCGGGGAGCTGTTTTTT. V usage is TRBV5-4 and J usage is TRBJ2-2; 12 bases fit TRBD2. This CDR3 region has 18 residues. J lost 5 bases, V lost 0 bases, and 8 bases had no gene match. The germline V gene has CDR1 SGHNT and CDR2 YYREEE (reference sequence). Full variable domain (remainder filled in from reference TRBV5-4 and TRBJ2-2): ETGVTQSPTHLIKTRGQQVTLRCSSQSGHNTVSWYQQALGQGPQFIFQYYREEENGRGNFPPRFSGLQFPNYSSELNVNALELDDSALYLCASSLALLAGGKTGELFFGEGSRLTVL.